This T cell receptor (beta chain) was sequenced during a study of blood T cell repertoires in COVID-19. Study in general: The United States, Italy and Spain were the sources of the acute and convalescent COVID-19 samples. T cells, B-cell-depleted T cells, or PBMCs provided the cDNA or gDNA that served as material.

Per the original data handling: Amplification of reference gene primers was used by the study to estimate nucleated cell counts. Clones were read by immunoSEQ multiplex PCR, and TCRdb kept only the in-frame ones, dropping some. That table is the source of V, J and clone size, and D and trimming were worked out from the DNA. The sample yields roughly 140,000 clones, under 90% seen once. The CDR3 covers 18 residues. V dropped 4 bases and J dropped 8 bases, with 25 bases sitting between them. From germline, CDR1 is SGDLS and CDR2 YYNGEE. Sequenced sample: peripheral blood. This TCR came from a man aged 55 to 69 with acute or convalescent COVID-19. The rearrangement joins TRBV9 to TRBJ1-6, with a weak D call TRBD1 (6 bases). The CDR3 region has the DNA TGTGCCAGCAGCTCCCCATTTTCGGACAGCTCCATGGATTCACCCCTCCACTTT. As protein: CASSSPFSDSSMDSPLHF.